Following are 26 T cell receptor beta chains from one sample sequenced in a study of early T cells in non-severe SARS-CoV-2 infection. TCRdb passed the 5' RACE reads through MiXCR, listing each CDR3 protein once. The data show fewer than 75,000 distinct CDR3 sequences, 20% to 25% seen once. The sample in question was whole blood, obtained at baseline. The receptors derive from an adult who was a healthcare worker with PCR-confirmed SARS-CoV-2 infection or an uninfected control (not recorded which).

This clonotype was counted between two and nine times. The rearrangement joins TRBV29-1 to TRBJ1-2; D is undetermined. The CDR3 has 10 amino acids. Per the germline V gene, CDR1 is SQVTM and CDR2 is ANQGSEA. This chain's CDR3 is CCGGDTGYTF. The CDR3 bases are TGCTGTGGAGGAGACACTGGCTACACCTTC.

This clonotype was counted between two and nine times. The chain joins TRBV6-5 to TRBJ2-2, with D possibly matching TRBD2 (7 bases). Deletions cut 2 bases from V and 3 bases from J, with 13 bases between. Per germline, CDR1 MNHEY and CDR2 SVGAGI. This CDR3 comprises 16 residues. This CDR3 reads CASSYGGARYTGELFF. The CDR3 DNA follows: TGTGCCAGCAGTTACGGGGGGGCGCGGTACACCGGGGAGCTGTTTTTT.

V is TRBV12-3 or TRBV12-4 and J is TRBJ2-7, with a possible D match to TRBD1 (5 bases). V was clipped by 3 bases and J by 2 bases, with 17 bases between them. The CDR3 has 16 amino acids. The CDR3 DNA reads TGTGCCAGCAGTTTCGGACCGACAGACCTACCCTACGAGCAGTACTTC. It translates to CASSFGPTDLPYEQYF.

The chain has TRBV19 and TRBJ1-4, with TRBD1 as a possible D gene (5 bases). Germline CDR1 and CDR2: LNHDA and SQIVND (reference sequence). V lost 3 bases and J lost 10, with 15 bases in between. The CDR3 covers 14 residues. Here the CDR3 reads CASSITHAGGKLFF. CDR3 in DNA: TGTGCCAGTAGTATTACCCACGCCGGGGGAAAACTGTTTTTT.

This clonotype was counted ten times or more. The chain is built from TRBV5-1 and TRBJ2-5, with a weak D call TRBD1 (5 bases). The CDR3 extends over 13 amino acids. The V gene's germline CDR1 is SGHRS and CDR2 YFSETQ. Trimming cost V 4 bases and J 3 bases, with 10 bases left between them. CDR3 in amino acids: CASSGQGKETQYF. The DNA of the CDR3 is TGCGCCAGCAGCGGTCAGGGTAAAGAGACCCAGTACTTC.

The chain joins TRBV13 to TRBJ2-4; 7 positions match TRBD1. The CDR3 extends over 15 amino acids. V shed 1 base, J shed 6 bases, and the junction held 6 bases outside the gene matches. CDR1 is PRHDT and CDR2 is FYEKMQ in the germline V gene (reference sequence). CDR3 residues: CASSLAGGSRNIQYF. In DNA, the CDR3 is TGTGCCAGCAGCTTAGCAGGGGGTAGTAGAAACATTCAGTACTTC.

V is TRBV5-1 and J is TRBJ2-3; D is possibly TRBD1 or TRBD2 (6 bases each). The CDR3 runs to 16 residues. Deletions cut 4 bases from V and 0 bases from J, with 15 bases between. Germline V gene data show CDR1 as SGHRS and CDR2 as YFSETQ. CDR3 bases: TGCGCCAGCAGCGAGGGGGGAATGATTAGCACAGATACGCAGTATTTT. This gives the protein CASSEGGMISTDTQYF.

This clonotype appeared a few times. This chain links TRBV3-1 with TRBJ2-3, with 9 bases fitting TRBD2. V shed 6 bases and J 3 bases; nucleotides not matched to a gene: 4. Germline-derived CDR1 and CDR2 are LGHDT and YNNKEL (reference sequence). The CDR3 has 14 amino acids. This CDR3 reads CASSSSGATDTQYF. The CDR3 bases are TGTGCCAGCAGTTCTAGCGGGGCGACAGATACGCAGTATTTT.

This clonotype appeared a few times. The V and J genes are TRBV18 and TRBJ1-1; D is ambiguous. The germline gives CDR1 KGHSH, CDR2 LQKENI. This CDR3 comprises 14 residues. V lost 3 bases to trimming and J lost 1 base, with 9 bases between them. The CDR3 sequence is CASSPPTANTEAFF. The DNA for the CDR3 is TGTGCCAGCTCACCGCCGACGGCGAACACTGAAGCTTTCTTT.

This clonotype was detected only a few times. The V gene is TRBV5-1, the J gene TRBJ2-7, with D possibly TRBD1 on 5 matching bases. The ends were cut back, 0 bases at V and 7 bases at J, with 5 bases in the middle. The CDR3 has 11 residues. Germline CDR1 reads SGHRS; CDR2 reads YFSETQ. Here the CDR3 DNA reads TGCGCCAGCAGCTTGGAGGGGGAGCAGTACTTC. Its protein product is CASSLEGEQYF.

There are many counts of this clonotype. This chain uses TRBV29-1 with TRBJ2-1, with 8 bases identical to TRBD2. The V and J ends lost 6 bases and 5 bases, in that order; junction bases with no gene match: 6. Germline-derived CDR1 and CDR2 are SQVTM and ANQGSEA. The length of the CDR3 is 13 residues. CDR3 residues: CSVSGGPNNEQFF. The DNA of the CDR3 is TGCAGCGTGAGCGGGGGCCCGAACAATGAGCAGTTCTTC.

CDR3 residues: CATSKTEGTDTQYF. CDR3 nucleotide sequence: TGTGCCACCAGTAAAACAGAGGGAACAGATACGCAGTATTTT. The chain employs TRBV24-1 and TRBJ2-3, with D perhaps matching TRBD2 (5 bases). CDR1 KGHDR and CDR2 SFDVKD come from the germline V gene. CDR3 length: 14 amino acids. V lost 6 bases to trimming and J lost 3 bases, with 12 bases between them.

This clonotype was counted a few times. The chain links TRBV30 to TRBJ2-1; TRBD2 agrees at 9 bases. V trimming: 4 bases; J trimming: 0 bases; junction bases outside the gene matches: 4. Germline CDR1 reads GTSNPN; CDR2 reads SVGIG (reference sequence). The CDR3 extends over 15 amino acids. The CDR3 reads CAWTSGDISYNEQFF. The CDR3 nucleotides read TGTGCCTGGACTAGCGGGGATATCTCCTACAATGAGCAGTTCTTC.

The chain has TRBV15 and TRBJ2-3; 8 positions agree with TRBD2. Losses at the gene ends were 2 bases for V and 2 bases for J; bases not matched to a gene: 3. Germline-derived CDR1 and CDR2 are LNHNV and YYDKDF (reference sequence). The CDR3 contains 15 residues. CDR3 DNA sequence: TGTGCCACCAGCAGATCCGGACTAGCCACAGATACGCAGTATTTT. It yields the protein CATSRSGLATDTQYF.

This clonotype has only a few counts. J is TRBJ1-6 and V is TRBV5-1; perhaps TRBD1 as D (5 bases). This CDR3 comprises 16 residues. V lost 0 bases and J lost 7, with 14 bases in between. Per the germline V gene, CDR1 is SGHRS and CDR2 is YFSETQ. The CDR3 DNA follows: TGCGCCAGCAGCTTGGAACAGGCAATCGGGAATTCACCCCTCCACTTT. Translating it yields CASSLEQAIGNSPLHF.

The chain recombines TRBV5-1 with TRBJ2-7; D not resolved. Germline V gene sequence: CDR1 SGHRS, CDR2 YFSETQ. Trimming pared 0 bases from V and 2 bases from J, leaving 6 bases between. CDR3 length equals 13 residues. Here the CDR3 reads CASSLEGPYEQYF. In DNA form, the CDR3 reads TGCGCCAGCAGCTTGGAGGGCCCCTACGAGCAGTACTTC.

The CDR3 DNA sequence: TGTGCCAGCAGTGCGACAGGGAGGAACACTGAAGCTTTCTTT. Translation gives CASSATGRNTEAFF. V and J are TRBV12-3 or TRBV12-4 and TRBJ1-1, with 7 positions matching TRBD1. After removal of 5 bases from V and 1 base from J, the junction contained 4 bases not matched to a gene. CDR3 length equals 14 residues.

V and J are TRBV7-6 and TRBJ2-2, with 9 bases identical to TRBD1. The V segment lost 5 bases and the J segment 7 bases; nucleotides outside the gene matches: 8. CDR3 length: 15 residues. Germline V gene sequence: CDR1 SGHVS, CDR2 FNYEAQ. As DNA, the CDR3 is TGTGCCAGCAGCGTCGGGACAGGGCATCTCGGGGAGCTGTTTTTT. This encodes CASSVGTGHLGELFF.

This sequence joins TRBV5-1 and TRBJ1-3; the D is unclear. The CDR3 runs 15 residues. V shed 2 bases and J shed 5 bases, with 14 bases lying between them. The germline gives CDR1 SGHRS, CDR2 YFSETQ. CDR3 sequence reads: CASSFVPGTRNTIYF. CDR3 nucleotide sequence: TGCGCCAGCAGCTTCGTTCCGGGTACGAGAAACACCATATATTTT.

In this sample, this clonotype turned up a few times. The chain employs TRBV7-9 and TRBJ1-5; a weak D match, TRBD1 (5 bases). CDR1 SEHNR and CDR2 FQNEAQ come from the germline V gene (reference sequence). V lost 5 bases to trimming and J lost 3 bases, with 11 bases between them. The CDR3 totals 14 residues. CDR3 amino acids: CASSLPTDNQPQHF. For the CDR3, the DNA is TGTGCCAGCAGCCTCCCGACAGACAATCAGCCCCAGCATTTT. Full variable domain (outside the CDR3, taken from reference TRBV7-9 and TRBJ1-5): DTGVSQNPRHKITKRGQNVTFRCDPISEHNRLYWYRQTLGQGPEFLTYFQNEAQLEKSRLLSDRFSAERPKGSFSTLEIQRTEQGDSAMYLCASSLPTDNQPQHFGDGTRLSIL.

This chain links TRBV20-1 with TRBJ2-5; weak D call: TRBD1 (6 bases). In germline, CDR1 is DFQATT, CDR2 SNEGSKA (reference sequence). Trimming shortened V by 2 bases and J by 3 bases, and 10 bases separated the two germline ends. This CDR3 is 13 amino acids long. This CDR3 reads CSARWTVEETQYF. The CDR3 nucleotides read TGCAGTGCTAGATGGACAGTCGAAGAGACCCAGTACTTC.

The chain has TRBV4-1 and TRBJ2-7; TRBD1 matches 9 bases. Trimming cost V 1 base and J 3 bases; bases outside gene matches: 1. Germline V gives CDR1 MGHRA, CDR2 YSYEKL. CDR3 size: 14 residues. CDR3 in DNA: TGCGCCAGCAGCCAAGGGACAGGGGTCTACGAGCAGTACTTC. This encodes CASSQGTGVYEQYF.

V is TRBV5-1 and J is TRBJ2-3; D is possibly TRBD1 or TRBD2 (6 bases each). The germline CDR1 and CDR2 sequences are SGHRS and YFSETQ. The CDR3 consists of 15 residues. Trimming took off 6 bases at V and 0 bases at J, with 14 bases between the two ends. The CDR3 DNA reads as TGCGCCAGCACCCTTCGGGGGCTGAGCACAGATACGCAGTATTTT. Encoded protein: CASTLRGLSTDTQYF.

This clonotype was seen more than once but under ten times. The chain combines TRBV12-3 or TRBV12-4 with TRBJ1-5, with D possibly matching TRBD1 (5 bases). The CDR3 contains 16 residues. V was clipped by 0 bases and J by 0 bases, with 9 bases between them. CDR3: CASSLAGANSNQPQHF. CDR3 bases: TGTGCCAGCAGTTTAGCCGGGGCCAATAGCAATCAGCCCCAGCATTTT.

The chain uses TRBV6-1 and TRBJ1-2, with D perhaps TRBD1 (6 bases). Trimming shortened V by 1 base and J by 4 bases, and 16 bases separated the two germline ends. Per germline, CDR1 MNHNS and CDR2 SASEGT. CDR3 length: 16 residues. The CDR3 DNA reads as TGTGCCAGCAGTGAAGTGGCTCTGGGGGCAGGCTATGGCTACACCTTC. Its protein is CASSEVALGAGYGYTF.

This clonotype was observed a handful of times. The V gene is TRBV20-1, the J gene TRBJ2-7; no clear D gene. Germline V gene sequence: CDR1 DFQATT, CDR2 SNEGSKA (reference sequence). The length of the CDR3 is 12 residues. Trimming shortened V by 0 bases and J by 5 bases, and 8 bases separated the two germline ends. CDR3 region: CSARDLSHEQYF. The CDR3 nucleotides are TGCAGTGCTAGAGATCTTAGCCACGAGCAGTACTTC.